The clone carrying this T cell receptor beta chain was seen a handful of times. The antigen is undetermined. This specimen belongs to a study of regulatory T cells in long-lasting Graves disease. CDR3 regions were amplified by Arm-PCR using iRepertoire HTBI primers to build TCR beta libraries. TCRdb redid the calling of the multiplex PCR reads with MiXCR, one entry per CDR3 protein. The sample consists of 250,000 or so distinct CDR3 sequences, over 20% of them appearing once. Sample time point: newly diagnosed GD, antithyroid drugs for less than 3 months. Preparation of the TCR library used RNA extracted from PBMCs. Study results and limitations: TRBV28, TRBJ1-2 and TRBJ2-5 were favored in persistent disease.

There are 15 residues in the CDR3. The germline CDR1 and CDR2 sequences are LNHDA and SQIVND (reference sequence). Trimming took 6 bases from V and 4 from J; bases not matched to a gene: 9. The source was peripheral blood mononuclear cells (PBMCs), collected at new diagnosis, from a patient treated with antithyroid drugs. The chain combines TRBV19 with TRBJ2-3; 8 bases map to TRBD1. This sequence was found in a female donor with Graves disease. The CDR3 region has the DNA TGTGCCAGTAGCGGACAGGGAAAGGGCGCAGATACGCAGTATTTT. Amino acids: CASSGQGKGADTQYF.